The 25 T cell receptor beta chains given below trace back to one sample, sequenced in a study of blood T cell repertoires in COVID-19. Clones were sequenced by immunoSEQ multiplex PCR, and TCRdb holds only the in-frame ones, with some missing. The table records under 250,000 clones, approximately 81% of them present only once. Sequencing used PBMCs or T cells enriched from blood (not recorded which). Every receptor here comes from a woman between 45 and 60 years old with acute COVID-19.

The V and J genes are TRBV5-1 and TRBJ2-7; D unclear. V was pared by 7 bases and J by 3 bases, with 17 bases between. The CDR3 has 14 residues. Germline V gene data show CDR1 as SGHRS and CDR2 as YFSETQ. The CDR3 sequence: CASAPQVIDYEQYF. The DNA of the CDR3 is TGCGCCAGCGCCCCCCAAGTTATAGACTACGAGCAGTACTTC.

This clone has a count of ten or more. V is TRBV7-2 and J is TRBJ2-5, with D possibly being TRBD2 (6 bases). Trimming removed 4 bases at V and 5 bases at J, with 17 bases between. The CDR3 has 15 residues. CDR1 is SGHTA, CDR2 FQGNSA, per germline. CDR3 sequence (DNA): TGTGCCAGCAGCTCAAACTCCGGGACTGGGGAGACCCAGTACTTC. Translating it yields CASSSNSGTGETQYF.

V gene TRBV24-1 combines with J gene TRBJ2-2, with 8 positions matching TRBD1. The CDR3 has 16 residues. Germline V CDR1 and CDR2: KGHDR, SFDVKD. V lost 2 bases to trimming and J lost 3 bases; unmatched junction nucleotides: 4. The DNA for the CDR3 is TGTGCCACCAGTGATTGGGGGACAGGTTACACCGGGGAGCTGTTTTTT. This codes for CATSDWGTGYTGELFF.

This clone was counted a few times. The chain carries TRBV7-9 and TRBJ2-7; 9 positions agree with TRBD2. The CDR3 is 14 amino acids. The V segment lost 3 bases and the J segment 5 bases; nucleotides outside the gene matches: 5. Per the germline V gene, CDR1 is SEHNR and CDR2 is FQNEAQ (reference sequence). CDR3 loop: CASSLNSGSHEQYF. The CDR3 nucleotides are TGTGCCAGCAGCTTGAATAGCGGGAGCCACGAGCAGTACTTC.

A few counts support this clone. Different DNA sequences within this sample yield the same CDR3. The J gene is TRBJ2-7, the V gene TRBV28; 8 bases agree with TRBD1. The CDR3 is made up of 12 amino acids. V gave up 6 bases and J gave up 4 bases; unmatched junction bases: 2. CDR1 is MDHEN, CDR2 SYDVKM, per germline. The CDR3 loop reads CASRNRGYEQYF. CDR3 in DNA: TGTGCCAGCAGGAACAGGGGGTACGAGCAGTACTTC. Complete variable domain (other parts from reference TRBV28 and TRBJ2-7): DVKVTQSSRYLVKRTGEKVFLECVQDMDHENMFWYRQDPGLGLRLIYFSYDVKMKEKGDIPEGYSVSREKKERFSLILESASTNQTSMYLCASRNRGYEQYFGPGTRLTVT.

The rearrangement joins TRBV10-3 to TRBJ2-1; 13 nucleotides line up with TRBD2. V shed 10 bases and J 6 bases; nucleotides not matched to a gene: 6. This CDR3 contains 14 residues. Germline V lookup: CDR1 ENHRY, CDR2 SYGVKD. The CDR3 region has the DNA TGTGCCACCATGACTAGCGGGGGGCTCAATGAGCAGTTCTTC. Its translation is CATMTSGGLNEQFF.

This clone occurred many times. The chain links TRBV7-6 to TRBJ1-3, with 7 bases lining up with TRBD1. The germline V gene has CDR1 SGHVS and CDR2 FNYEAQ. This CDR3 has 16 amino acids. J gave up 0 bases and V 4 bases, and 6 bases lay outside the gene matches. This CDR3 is CASSSSGTASGNTIYF. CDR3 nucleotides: TGTGCCAGCAGCTCTTCCGGGACAGCCTCTGGAAACACCATATATTTT.

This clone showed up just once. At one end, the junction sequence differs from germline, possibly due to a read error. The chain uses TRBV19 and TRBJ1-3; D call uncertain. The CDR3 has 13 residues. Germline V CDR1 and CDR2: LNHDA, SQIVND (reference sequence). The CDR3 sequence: CATQQLTGNTIYF. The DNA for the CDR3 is TGTGCCACCCAACAGCTAACTGGCAACACCATATATTTT. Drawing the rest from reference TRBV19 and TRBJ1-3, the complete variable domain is DGGITQSPKYLFRKEGQNVTLSCEQNLNHDAMYWYRQDPGQGLRLIYYSQIVNDFQKGDIAEGYSVSREKKESFPLTVTSAQKNPTAFYLCATQQLTGNTIYFGEGSWLTVV.

The CDR3 sequence is CASSLSTGRPNEKLFF. CDR3 bases: TGTGCCAGCAGTTTATCGACAGGTCGGCCTAATGAAAAACTGTTTTTT. This sequence joins TRBV27 and TRBJ1-4; D is perhaps TRBD1 (6 bases). CDR1 and CDR2 (germline): MNHEY, SMNVEV (reference sequence). V lost 0 bases and J 3 bases, leaving 11 bases between the germline ends. The CDR3 extends over 16 amino acids.

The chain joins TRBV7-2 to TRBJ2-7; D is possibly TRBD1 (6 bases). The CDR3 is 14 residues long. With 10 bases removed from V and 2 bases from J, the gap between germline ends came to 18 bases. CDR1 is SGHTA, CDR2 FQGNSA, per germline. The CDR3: CAIKQGPPTYEQYF. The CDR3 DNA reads TGTGCCATCAAACAGGGTCCTCCCACCTACGAGCAGTACTTC. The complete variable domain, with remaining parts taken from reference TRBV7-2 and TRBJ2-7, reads GAGVSQSPSNKVTEKGKDVELRCDPISGHTALYWYRQSLGQGLEFLIYFQGNSAPDKSGLPSDRFSAERTGGSVSTLTIQRTQQEDSAVYLCAIKQGPPTYEQYFGPGTRLTVT.

The CDR3: CALRQGAHTEAFF. The DNA for the CDR3 is TGTGCCCTCCGACAGGGGGCGCATACTGAAGCTTTCTTT. The chain recombines TRBV10-3 with TRBJ1-1, with 10 bases fitting TRBD1. J gave up 5 bases and V 11 bases, and 8 bases lay outside the gene matches. This CDR3 is built from 13 residues. Germline loops: CDR1 ENHRY, CDR2 SYGVKD.

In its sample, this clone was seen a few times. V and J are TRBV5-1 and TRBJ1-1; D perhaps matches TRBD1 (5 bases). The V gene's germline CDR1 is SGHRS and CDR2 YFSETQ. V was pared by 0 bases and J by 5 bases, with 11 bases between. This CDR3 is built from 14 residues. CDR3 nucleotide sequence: TGCGCCAGCAGCTTGGCCGAGGGGAGGACTGAAGCTTTCTTT. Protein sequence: CASSLAEGRTEAFF.

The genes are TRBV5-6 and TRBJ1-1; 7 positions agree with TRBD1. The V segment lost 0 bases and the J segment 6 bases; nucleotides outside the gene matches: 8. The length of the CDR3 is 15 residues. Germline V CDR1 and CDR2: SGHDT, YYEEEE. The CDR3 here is CASSLAPGGLSEAFF. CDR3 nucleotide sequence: TGTGCCAGCAGCTTGGCCCCAGGGGGACTTTCTGAAGCTTTCTTT.

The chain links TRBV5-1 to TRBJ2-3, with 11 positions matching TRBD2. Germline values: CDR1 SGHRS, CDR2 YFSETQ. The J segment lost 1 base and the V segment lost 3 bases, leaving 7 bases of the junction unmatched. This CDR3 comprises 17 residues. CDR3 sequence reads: CASSSGASGGRTDTQYF. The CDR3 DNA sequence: TGCGCCAGCAGCTCGGGTGCTAGCGGGGGGCGCACAGATACGCAGTATTTT.

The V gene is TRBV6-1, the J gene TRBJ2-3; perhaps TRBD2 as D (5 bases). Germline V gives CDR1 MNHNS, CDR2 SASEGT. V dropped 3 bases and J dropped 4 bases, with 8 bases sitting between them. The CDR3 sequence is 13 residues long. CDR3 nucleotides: TGTGCCAGCAGTGACCCACTAGCAGATACGCAGTATTTT. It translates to CASSDPLADTQYF.

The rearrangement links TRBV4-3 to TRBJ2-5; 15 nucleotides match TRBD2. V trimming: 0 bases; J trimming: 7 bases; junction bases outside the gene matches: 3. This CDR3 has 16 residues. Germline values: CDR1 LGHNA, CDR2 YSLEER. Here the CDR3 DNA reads TGCGCCAGCAGCCAAGAGCTGGGACTAGCGGGGGGGACCCAGTACTTC. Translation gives CASSQELGLAGGTQYF.

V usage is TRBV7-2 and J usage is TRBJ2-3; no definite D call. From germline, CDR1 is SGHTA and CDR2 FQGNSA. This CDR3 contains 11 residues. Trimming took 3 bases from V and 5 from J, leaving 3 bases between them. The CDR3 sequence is CASSFKDTQYF. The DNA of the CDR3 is TGTGCCAGCAGCTTTAAAGATACGCAGTATTTT.

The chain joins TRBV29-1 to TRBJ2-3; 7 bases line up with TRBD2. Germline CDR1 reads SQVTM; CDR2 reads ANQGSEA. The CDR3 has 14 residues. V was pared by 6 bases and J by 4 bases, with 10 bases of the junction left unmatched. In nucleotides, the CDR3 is TGCAGCGTCGCGCGGGGGACTGGGGCAGATACGCAGTATTTT. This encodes CSVARGTGADTQYF.

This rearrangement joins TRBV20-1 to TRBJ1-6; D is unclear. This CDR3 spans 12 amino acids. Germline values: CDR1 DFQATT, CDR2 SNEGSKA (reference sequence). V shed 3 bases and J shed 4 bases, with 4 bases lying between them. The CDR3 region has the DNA TGCAGTGCTAGTCGGTATAATTCACCCCTCCACTTT. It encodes CSASRYNSPLHF.

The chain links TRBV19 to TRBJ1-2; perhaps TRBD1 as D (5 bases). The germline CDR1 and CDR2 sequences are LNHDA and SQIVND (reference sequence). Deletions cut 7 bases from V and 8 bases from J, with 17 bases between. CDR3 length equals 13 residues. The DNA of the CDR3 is TGTGCCAGTACCCAGGGAGGAGTCCAGGGCTACACCTTC. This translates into CASTQGGVQGYTF.

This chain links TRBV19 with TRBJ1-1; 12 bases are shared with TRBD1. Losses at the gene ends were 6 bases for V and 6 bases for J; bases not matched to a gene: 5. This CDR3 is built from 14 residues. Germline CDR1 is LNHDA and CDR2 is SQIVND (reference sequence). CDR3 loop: CASRRDRGLPEAFF. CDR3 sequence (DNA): TGTGCCAGTAGGAGGGACAGGGGGCTCCCTGAAGCTTTCTTT.

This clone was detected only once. The DNA of the CDR3 is TGTGCCAGCAGCTTTACAGGGAAGGGCGATACGCAGTATTTT. It translates to CASSFTGKGDTQYF. The rearrangement links TRBV5-5 to TRBJ2-3; a possible D gene is TRBD1 (6 bases). With 2 bases removed from V and 6 bases from J, the gap between germline ends came to 13 bases. The CDR3 extends over 14 amino acids. Germline V gene lookup returns CDR1 SGHKS and CDR2 YYEKEE (reference sequence).

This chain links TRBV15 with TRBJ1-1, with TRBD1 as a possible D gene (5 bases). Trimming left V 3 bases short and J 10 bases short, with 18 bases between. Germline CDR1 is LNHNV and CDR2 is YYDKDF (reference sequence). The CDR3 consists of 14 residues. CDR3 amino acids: CATSSDSLSLGAFF. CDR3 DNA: TGTGCCACCAGCAGCGACAGTCTCTCTTTAGGAGCTTTCTTT.

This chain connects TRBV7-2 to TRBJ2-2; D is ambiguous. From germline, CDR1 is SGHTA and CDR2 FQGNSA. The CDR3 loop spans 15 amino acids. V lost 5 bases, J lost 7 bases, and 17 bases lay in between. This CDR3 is CASSPNRVMVGELFF. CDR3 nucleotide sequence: TGTGCCAGCAGCCCGAACCGGGTTATGGTCGGGGAGCTGTTTTTT.

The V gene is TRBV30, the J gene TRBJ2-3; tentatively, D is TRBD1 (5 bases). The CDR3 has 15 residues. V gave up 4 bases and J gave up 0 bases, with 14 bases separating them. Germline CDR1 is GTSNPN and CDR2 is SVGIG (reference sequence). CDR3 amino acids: CAWINGHTSTDTQYF. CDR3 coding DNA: TGTGCCTGGATTAATGGACACACTAGCACAGATACGCAGTATTTT.